The 9 T cell receptor beta chains reported below all come from one sample, sequenced in a study of blood T cell repertoires in COVID-19. Data came from immunoSEQ multiplex PCR; TCRdb stores just in-frame clones and leaves some out. Of roughly 180,000 clones detected, about 85% appear once; the ten largest clones hold about 2%. Material for sequencing was peripheral blood. Receptor source: a man in his 70s with active or convalescent COVID-19.

This sequence joins TRBV5-1 and TRBJ2-2; 10 positions match TRBD1. The junction had 4 bases not matched to a gene; V was cut back by 1 base and J by 4 bases. The CDR3 is made up of 16 amino acids. CDR1 and CDR2 (germline): SGHRS, YFSETQ. CDR3 nucleotides: TGCGCCAGCAGCTTGCCCGGGACAGGGGTCACCGGGGAGCTGTTTTTT. Its protein product is CASSLPGTGVTGELFF.

This clone came up once. V and J are TRBV18 and TRBJ1-1; the D gene is possibly TRBD1 (5 bases). Germline CDR1 is KGHSH and CDR2 is LQKENI. The germline V and J ends were trimmed by 0 bases and 10 bases, with 12 bases remaining between them. This CDR3 has 13 residues. CDR3 amino acids: CASSPPGVGGAFF. The CDR3 DNA reads TGTGCCAGCTCACCACCCGGGGTCGGGGGAGCTTTCTTT.

V usage is TRBV19 and J usage is TRBJ1-5; 8 positions match TRBD1. Germline V gene data show CDR1 as LNHDA and CDR2 as SQIVND (reference sequence). The CDR3 contains 19 residues. The V and J ends lost 2 bases and 0 bases, in that order; junction bases with no gene match: 12. CDR3 region: CASSIYPGQATYSNQPQHF. The CDR3 region has the DNA TGTGCCAGTAGTATATACCCGGGACAGGCAACCTATAGCAATCAGCCCCAGCATTTT.

This sequence joins TRBV2 and TRBJ2-5; TRBD2 aligns across 7 bases. Germline V gene sequence: CDR1 SNHLY, CDR2 FYNNEI. J gave up 5 bases and V 6 bases, and 9 bases lay outside the gene matches. CDR3 length: 14 amino acids. The CDR3 here is CASSWTRMSETQYF. The CDR3 DNA reads as TGTGCCAGCAGCTGGACTAGGATGAGTGAGACCCAGTACTTC.

The V call is TRBV7-9, the J call TRBJ2-1; 7 bases are shared with TRBD1. Germline V gene lookup returns CDR1 SEHNR and CDR2 FQNEAQ (reference sequence). This CDR3 is built from 15 residues. The junction had 12 bases not matched to a gene; V was cut back by 5 bases and J by 8 bases. The DNA for the CDR3 is TGTGCCAGCAGCCCCCCCAGGGGGAGAGGCCATGAGCAGTTCTTC. Its translation: CASSPPRGRGHEQFF.

The chain combines TRBV2 with TRBJ2-7; TRBD2 aligns across 9 bases. J lost 3 bases, V lost 7 bases, and 10 bases had no gene match. This CDR3 is built from 15 residues. CDR1 and CDR2 from the germline V gene are SNHLY and FYNNEI. The CDR3 DNA reads TGTGCCAGCACCCGGGGGCTAGCGGGACACTACGAGCAGTACTTC. Protein sequence: CASTRGLAGHYEQYF.

The V gene is TRBV2, the J gene TRBJ2-2; 9 positions match TRBD2. Germline values: CDR1 SNHLY, CDR2 FYNNEI. The CDR3 covers 14 residues. Trimming took 8 bases from V and 4 from J; bases not matched to a gene: 5. CDR3 in DNA: TGTGCCAGCGGGGGACTAGCTTCCACCGGGGAGCTGTTTTTT. Translated, it gives CASGGLASTGELFF.

This clone was seen a few times. The V and J genes are TRBV7-8 and TRBJ2-7, with TRBD2 matching 10 bases. V shed 5 bases, J shed 3 bases, and the junction held 7 bases outside the gene matches. The CDR3 covers 15 residues. Looked up from germline, CDR1 is SGHVS and CDR2 is FQNEAQ. For the CDR3, the DNA is TGTGCCAGCAGCCAAAGTGGACTAGCGGACTACGAGCAGTACTTC. This sequence encodes CASSQSGLADYEQYF. Looking up the rest from reference TRBV7-8 and TRBJ2-7 gives the full variable domain: GAGVSQSPRYKVAKRGQDVALRCDPISGHVSLFWYQQALGQGPEFLTYFQNEAQLDKSGLPSDRFFAERPEGSVSTLKIQRTQQEDSAVYLCASSQSGLADYEQYFGPGTRLTVT.

The chain is built from TRBV7-9 and TRBJ1-2, with D maybe TRBD1 (5 bases). The V gene lost 6 bases and the J gene lost 6 bases, with 11 bases spanning the gap. Germline V gene data show CDR1 as SEHNR and CDR2 as FQNEAQ (reference sequence). This CDR3 has 12 residues. This CDR3 reads CASRGGRNGYTF. In DNA form, the CDR3 reads TGTGCCAGCAGGGGGGGACGTAATGGCTACACCTTC.